The T cell receptor beta chain described here comes from a study of PD-1 blockade in mismatch repair-deficient tumors. Data came from immunoSEQ multiplex PCR; TCRdb stores just in-frame clones and leaves some out. In the table there are roughly 32,000 clones, 65% to 85% of which are singletons. The clonotype comes from an adult with mismatch repair-deficient cancer. This specimen consisted of PBMCs, obtained around 6 weeks after starting pembrolizumab.

The CDR3 loop reads CATSGGRGETQYF. As DNA, the CDR3 is TGTGCCACCTCAGGGGGGCGAGGAGAGACCCAGTACTTC. The chain is built from TRBV5-4 and TRBJ2-5; maybe TRBD1 (7 bases). CDR1 SGHNT and CDR2 YYREEE come from the germline V gene (reference sequence). V lost 9 bases and J lost 4, with 16 bases in between. This CDR3 spans 13 amino acids. The full variable domain, its missing parts supplied by reference TRBV5-4 and TRBJ2-5, is ETGVTQSPTHLIKTRGQQVTLRCSSQSGHNTVSWYQQALGQGPQFIFQYYREEENGRGNFPPRFSGLQFPNYSSELNVNALELDDSALYLCATSGGRGETQYFGPGTRLLVL.